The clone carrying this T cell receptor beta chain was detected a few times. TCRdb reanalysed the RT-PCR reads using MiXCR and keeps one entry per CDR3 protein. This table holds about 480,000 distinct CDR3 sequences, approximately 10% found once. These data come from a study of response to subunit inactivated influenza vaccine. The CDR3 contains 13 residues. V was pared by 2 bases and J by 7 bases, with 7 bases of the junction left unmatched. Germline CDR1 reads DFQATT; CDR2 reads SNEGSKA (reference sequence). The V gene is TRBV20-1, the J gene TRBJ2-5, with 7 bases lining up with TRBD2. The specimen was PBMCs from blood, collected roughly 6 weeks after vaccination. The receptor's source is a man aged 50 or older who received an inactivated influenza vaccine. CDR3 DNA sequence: TGCAGTGCTAGATGGCTAGCGGAGGGGACCCAGTACTTC. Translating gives CSARWLAEGTQYF.